The 24 T cell receptor beta chains reported below all come from one sample, sequenced in a study of blood T cells in healthy people across ages. Combining a sample-barcoded 5' primer with a J-beta primer mix, a second PCR ran for roughly 7 to 12 cycles. TCRdb ran MiXCR on the 5' RACE reads and lists one entry per CDR3 protein. This sample has over 600,000 distinct CDR3 sequences, with over 20% found just once. Input material: blood. The source is a man between 70 and 80 years old in good health.

This clonotype was detected a few times. This sequence joins TRBV6-1 and TRBJ2-4; 8 bases are a match to TRBD1. In germline, CDR1 is MNHNS, CDR2 SASEGT. The length of the CDR3 is 17 residues. V shed 5 bases, J shed 4 bases, and the junction held 13 bases outside the gene matches. The DNA of the CDR3 is TGTGCCAGCAGTCGGGAGACAGGGGCTTCCTCTAAAAACATTCAGTACTTC. Residues: CASSRETGASSKNIQYF.

This clonotype has only a few counts. This chain joins TRBV27 and TRBJ2-7; 7 bases map to TRBD2. The germline V gene has CDR1 MNHEY and CDR2 SMNVEV (reference sequence). With V trimmed by 6 bases and J by 2 bases, 13 bases remained unmatched. The CDR3 loop spans 16 amino acids. This CDR3 is CASRAVGTTLTYEQYF. CDR3 coding DNA: TGTGCCAGCAGGGCCGTTGGGACTACCCTCACCTACGAGCAGTACTTC.

This clonotype has ten or more counts. An end of the junction differs from the germline gene, which may be a read error. The chain has TRBV4-1 and TRBJ2-6; the D gene is possibly TRBD1 (5 bases). The CDR3 sequence is 16 residues long. Per germline, CDR1 MGHRA and CDR2 YSYEKL. The CDR3 DNA reads as TGCGCCAGCAGCCTGGAAAGCGTGACTGGGGCCAACGTCCTGACCTTC. This codes for CASSLESVTGANVLTF.

This clonotype was seen repeatedly, ten times or more. V gene TRBV5-1 combines with J gene TRBJ1-1; D not resolved. This CDR3 is built from 15 residues. V was pared by 0 bases and J by 1 base, with 10 bases between. CDR1 SGHRS and CDR2 YFSETQ come from the germline V gene. CDR3 loop: CASSLATTQNTEAFF. Here the CDR3 DNA reads TGCGCCAGCAGCTTGGCGACGACTCAGAACACTGAAGCTTTCTTT.

The chain carries TRBV6-2 or TRBV6-3 and TRBJ1-1; D is uncertain. The V end was cut by 2 bases, the J end by 0 bases, with 7 bases between. CDR1 MNHEY and CDR2 SVGEGT come from the germline V gene. The CDR3 extends over 14 amino acids. The CDR3 loop is CASSYGFVNTEAFF. The CDR3 nucleotides are TGTGCCAGCAGTTACGGTTTTGTGAACACTGAAGCTTTCTTT.

This clonotype was picked up a small number of times. J is TRBJ2-7 and V is TRBV24-1; the D gene is possibly TRBD2 (5 bases). CDR3 length: 13 residues. Germline CDR1 is KGHDR and CDR2 is SFDVKD. With 6 bases removed from V and 2 bases from J, the gap between germline ends came to 10 bases. The CDR3 loop reads CATSPSGTYEQYF. In nucleotides, the CDR3 is TGTGCCACCAGTCCAAGCGGAACCTACGAGCAGTACTTC.

The gene calls are TRBV10-3 and TRBJ2-1, with 13 bases that match TRBD2. V shed 10 bases and J 9 bases; nucleotides not matched to a gene: 9. This CDR3 region has 14 residues. Germline V gene sequence: CDR1 ENHRY, CDR2 SYGVKD. The DNA of the CDR3 is TGTGCCAGGAGACTAGCGGGAGGTAGGATTGAGCAGTTCTTC. This translates into CARRLAGGRIEQFF.

The CDR3 sequence is CASSQDSIWGTRSYEQYF. For the CDR3, the DNA is TGCGCCAGCAGCCAAGACTCAATATGGGGGACTAGATCCTACGAGCAGTACTTC. This rearrangement joins TRBV4-1 to TRBJ2-7, with TRBD2 matching 8 bases. The germline CDR1 and CDR2 sequences are MGHRA and YSYEKL. V lost 0 bases to trimming and J lost 1 base; unmatched junction nucleotides: 11. The CDR3 has 18 amino acids.

The chain uses TRBV20-1 and TRBJ2-7; a weak D match, TRBD2 (6 bases). The CDR3 runs 15 residues. CDR1 is DFQATT and CDR2 is SNEGSKA in the germline V gene (reference sequence). V gave up 0 bases and J gave up 0 bases, with 12 bases separating them. This chain's CDR3 is CSARDGGMFSYEQYF. The CDR3 nucleotides read TGCAGTGCTAGAGATGGCGGGATGTTCTCCTACGAGCAGTACTTC.

The genes are TRBV11-1 and TRBJ2-1; 7 nucleotides line up with TRBD2. In germline, CDR1 is SGHAT, CDR2 FQDESV (reference sequence). J was trimmed by 6 bases and V by 2 bases; bases with no gene match: 22. The CDR3 covers 20 residues. CDR3 nucleotides: TGTGCCAGCAGCTTATCCCCTGGTCTAGCGGAGATTCTTACGATCAATGAGCAGTTCTTC. Residues: CASSLSPGLAEILTINEQFF.

The chain uses TRBV29-1 and TRBJ2-4; 8 bases are a match to TRBD1. Germline assignment: CDR1 SQVTM and CDR2 ANQGSEA. The V gene end was trimmed by 7 bases and the J gene end by 7 bases; junction bases not matched to a gene: 12. The CDR3 runs to 14 residues. CDR3: CSAGQGPPPNIQYF. In DNA, the CDR3 is TGCAGCGCCGGACAGGGACCTCCACCGAACATTCAGTACTTC. The whole variable domain, remainder taken from reference TRBV29-1 and TRBJ2-4, is SAVISQKPSRDICQRGTSLTIQCQVDSQVTMMFWYRQQPGQSLTLIATANQGSEATYESGFVIDKFPISRPNLTFSTLTVSNMSPEDSSIYLCSAGQGPPPNIQYFGAGTRLSVL.

The gene calls are TRBV7-8 and TRBJ1-2, with D perhaps TRBD1 (6 bases). This CDR3 comprises 16 residues. Looked up from germline, CDR1 is SGHVS and CDR2 is FQNEAQ. V shed 5 bases and J shed 4 bases, with 20 bases lying between them. The CDR3 loop reads CASSERVPGQSYGYTF. The CDR3 DNA follows: TGTGCCAGCAGCGAAAGGGTCCCCGGACAGAGCTATGGCTACACCTTC.

This clonotype was seen a handful of times. The chain is built from TRBV11-2 and TRBJ2-7, with D unclear. Germline V gives CDR1 SGHAT, CDR2 FQNNGV. Between the trimmed V and J ends, which lost 4 bases and 3 bases, there was a span of 16 bases. This CDR3 is 15 amino acids long. The CDR3 DNA reads TGTGCCAGCAGCTACGGGTCGGGCCGCTGCTACGAGCAGTACTTC. Translating gives CASSYGSGRCYEQYF.

About this clonotype itself: A much larger clone differs from this one at a single base, so this may be a read error. This rearrangement joins TRBV2 to TRBJ1-3; no definite D call. CDR1 SNHLY and CDR2 FYNNEI come from the germline V gene. The CDR3 consists of 18 residues. V was shortened by 2 bases and J by 0 bases, with 17 bases between the two germline ends. This CDR3 reads CASSESSPLTVSGNTIYF. The CDR3 DNA is TGTGCCAGCAGTGAATCCTCCCCACTTACAGTCTCTGGAAACACCATATATTTT.

A note on this clonotype: With a much larger clone just one base away, this may be a read error. The chain combines TRBV5-1 with TRBJ2-4, with D uncertain. The CDR3 sequence is 13 residues long. Germline V CDR1 and CDR2: SGHRS, YFSETQ. CDR3 amino acids: CANSLLQDNIQYF. The DNA of the CDR3 is TGCGCCAACAGCTTACTGCAGGACAACATTCAGTACTTC.

This chain uses TRBV30 with TRBJ1-2, with 7 positions matching TRBD1. This CDR3 spans 15 amino acids. The V and J ends lost 2 bases and 2 bases, in that order; junction bases with no gene match: 8. Germline lookup yields CDR1 GTSNPN and CDR2 SVGIG (reference sequence). In DNA, the CDR3 is TGTGCCTGGAGTTTGCCGGACAGGAGCAACTATGGCTACACCTTC. Its protein is CAWSLPDRSNYGYTF.

This clonotype came up many times. This chain connects TRBV15 to TRBJ1-1; the D is unclear. Germline lookup yields CDR1 LNHNV and CDR2 YYDKDF (reference sequence). The V end was cut by 5 bases, the J end by 3 bases, with 10 bases between. The CDR3 sequence is 13 residues long. The CDR3 region is CATSSEADTEAFF. Written as DNA, the CDR3 is TGTGCCACCAGCTCTGAAGCGGACACTGAAGCTTTCTTT. Complete variable domain (other parts from reference TRBV15 and TRBJ1-1): DAMVIQNPRYQVTQFGKPVTLSCSQTLNHNVMYWYQQKSSQAPKLLFHYYDKDFNNEADTPDNFQSRRPNTSFCFLDIRSPGLGDTAMYLCATSSEADTEAFFGQGTRLTVV.

This clonotype turned up a few times. This chain connects TRBV24-1 to TRBJ2-3, with 8 bases fitting TRBD2. This CDR3 is built from 15 residues. Germline V gene sequence: CDR1 KGHDR, CDR2 SFDVKD. V trimming: 1 base; J trimming: 4 bases; junction bases outside the gene matches: 3. CDR3 amino acids: CATSDLSGSSDTQYF. CDR3 DNA sequence: TGTGCCACCAGTGATTTAAGCGGGAGCTCAGATACGCAGTATTTT.

V usage is TRBV28 and J usage is TRBJ2-4; 14 bases align to TRBD2. The V segment lost 5 bases and the J segment 0 bases; nucleotides outside the gene matches: 6. Per germline, CDR1 MDHEN and CDR2 SYDVKM. The CDR3 sequence is 18 residues long. CDR3 in amino acids: CASSGLAGGPLAKNIQYF. CDR3 in DNA: TGTGCCAGCAGTGGACTAGCGGGAGGTCCTCTAGCCAAAAACATTCAGTACTTC.

This clonotype was seen ten or more times. J is TRBJ2-3 and V is TRBV7-2; D may correspond to TRBD1 or TRBD2 (5 bases each). CDR1 is SGHTA and CDR2 is FQGNSA in the germline V gene. The CDR3 consists of 18 residues. V was cut by 2 bases and J by 1 base, with 19 bases left in between. CDR3 residues: CASSLRTGTIEGTDTQYF. The CDR3, as DNA: TGTGCCAGCAGCTTAAGAACTGGGACGATCGAAGGCACAGATACGCAGTATTTT.

For this clonotype: Without the conserved terminal phenylalanine or tryptophan, this CDR3 likely stems from a read error. J is TRBJ2-3 and V is TRBV12-3 or TRBV12-4; no reliable D call. The CDR3 totals 13 residues. Trimming pared 6 bases from V and 0 bases from J, leaving 7 bases between. The CDR3 region has the DNA TGTGCCAGCAGCAGAGCGAGCACAGATACGCAGTATTCT. It codes for CASSRASTDTQYS.

There are a few counts of this clonotype. This chain joins TRBV7-2 and TRBJ2-2; D call uncertain. V gave up 0 bases and J gave up 8 bases, with 10 bases separating them. The CDR3 is 14 amino acids. Per the germline V gene, CDR1 is SGHTA and CDR2 is FQGNSA. The CDR3 nucleotides are TGTGCCAGCAGCTTAGCGTCGACCGGGGGGGAGCTGTTTTTT. As protein: CASSLASTGGELFF.

This clonotype came up many times. The chain couples TRBV27 to TRBJ2-1; TRBD1 matches at 9 bases. This CDR3 has 15 residues. Germline CDR1 reads MNHEY; CDR2 reads SMNVEV (reference sequence). V lost 5 bases to trimming and J lost 4 bases; unmatched junction nucleotides: 6. The CDR3 DNA is TGTGCCAGCAGTCCCGGGACAGGGCCGTACAATGAGCAGTTCTTC. Translated, it gives CASSPGTGPYNEQFF.

This clonotype was picked up a small number of times. The chain joins TRBV24-1 to TRBJ2-7, with 7 bases that match TRBD2. From germline, CDR1 is KGHDR and CDR2 SFDVKD. The CDR3 is 17 residues long. The V and J ends lost 7 bases and 4 bases, in that order; junction bases with no gene match: 18. For the CDR3, the DNA is TGTGCCACCAGAGAACTAGCGTCAAACAAGCGGGGTTACGAGCAGTACTTC. The encoded protein is CATRELASNKRGYEQYF.